The sequence of this T cell receptor beta chain was determined in a study of blood T cells in healthy people across ages. A sample-barcoded 5' primer and a J-beta primer mix were used in a second PCR of roughly 7 to 11 cycles. TCRdb re-analysed the 5' RACE reads in MiXCR, keeping a single row per CDR3 protein. The sample records roughly 500,000 distinct CDR3 sequences, about 25% being singletons. The CDR3 runs to 16 residues. Trimming at V came to 5 bases and at J to 5 bases, leaving 13 bases not matched to a gene. Germline-derived CDR1 and CDR2 are SGHTA and FQGNSA. The sample taken for sequencing was blood. The receptor was isolated from a woman aged 70-85 years in good health. The gene calls are TRBV7-2 and TRBJ2-7; 9 positions match TRBD2. CDR3 residues: CASSTGLAGNRNEQYF. Written as DNA, the CDR3 is TGTGCCAGCAGCACAGGGCTAGCGGGGAATAGGAACGAGCAGTACTTC.